Below, one TCR beta chain is given with its context. The junction departs from germline at one end; a sequencing error may be responsible. Some clones are missing from TCRdb's copy, which holds only in-frame ones; the method was immunoSEQ multiplex PCR. The sample lists 650,000 to 950,000 clones, approximately 83% occurring once. The entry originates in a study of shared T cell receptors in the human thymus. Germline loops: CDR1 SQVTM, CDR2 ANQGSEA. The CDR3 extends over 12 amino acids. These data also featured in a second study, about human thymus T cells. This second study notes: Donor material was obtained from healthy Finnish infants undergoing corrective surgery for congenital heart defects. The study used thymus tissue resected during corrective heart surgery. Apparent skewing of V and J gene usage characterized both thymic and blood repertoires. Highly overlapping thymic repertoires among unrelated individuals were reported in related research.

The material sequenced was thymocytes. The sequence was obtained from a girl under three years old with a congenital heart defect. V and J are TRBV29-1 and TRBJ2-5, with D perhaps matching TRBD2 (6 bases). CDR3 in amino acids: CSFEAGQETQYF. CDR3 DNA: TGCAGCTTTGAGGCGGGACAAGAGACCCAGTACTTC.